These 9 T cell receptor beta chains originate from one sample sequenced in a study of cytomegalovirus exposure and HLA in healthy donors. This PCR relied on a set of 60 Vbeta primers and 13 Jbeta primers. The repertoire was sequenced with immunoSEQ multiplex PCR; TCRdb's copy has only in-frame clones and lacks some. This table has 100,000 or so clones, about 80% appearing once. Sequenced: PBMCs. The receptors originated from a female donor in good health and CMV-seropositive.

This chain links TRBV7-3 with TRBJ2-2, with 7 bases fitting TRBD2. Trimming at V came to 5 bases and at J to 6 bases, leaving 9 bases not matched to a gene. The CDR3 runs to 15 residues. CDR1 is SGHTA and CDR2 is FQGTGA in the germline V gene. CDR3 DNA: TGTGCCAGCAGCCAAGGGGCCGGGAGGCCCGGGGAGCTGTTTTTT. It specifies CASSQGAGRPGELFF.

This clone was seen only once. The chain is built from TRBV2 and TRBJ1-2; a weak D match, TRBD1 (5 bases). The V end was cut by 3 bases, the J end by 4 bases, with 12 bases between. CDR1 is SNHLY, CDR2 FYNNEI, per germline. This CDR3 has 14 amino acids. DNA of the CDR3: TGTGCCAGCAGTGAGTGGGGCGGTCTCTATGGCTACACCTTC. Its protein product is CASSEWGGLYGYTF.

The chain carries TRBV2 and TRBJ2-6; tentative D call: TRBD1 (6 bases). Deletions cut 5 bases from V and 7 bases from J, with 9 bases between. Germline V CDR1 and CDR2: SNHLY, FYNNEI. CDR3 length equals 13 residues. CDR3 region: CASSWTEANVLTF. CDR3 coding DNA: TGTGCCAGCAGTTGGACAGAAGCCAACGTCCTGACTTTC.

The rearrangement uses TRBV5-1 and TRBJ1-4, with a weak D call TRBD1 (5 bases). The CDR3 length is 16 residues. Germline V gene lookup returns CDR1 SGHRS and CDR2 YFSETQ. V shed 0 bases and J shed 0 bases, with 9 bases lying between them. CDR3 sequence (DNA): TGCGCCAGCAGCTTGGCCGGGGGGGCAACTAATGAAAAACTGTTTTTT. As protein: CASSLAGGATNEKLFF.

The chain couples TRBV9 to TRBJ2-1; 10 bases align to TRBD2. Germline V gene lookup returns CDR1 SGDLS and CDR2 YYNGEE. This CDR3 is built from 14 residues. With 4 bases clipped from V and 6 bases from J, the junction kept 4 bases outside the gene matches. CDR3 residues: CASSSGLAANEQFF. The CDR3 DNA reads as TGTGCCAGCAGCTCAGGACTAGCGGCCAATGAGCAGTTCTTC.

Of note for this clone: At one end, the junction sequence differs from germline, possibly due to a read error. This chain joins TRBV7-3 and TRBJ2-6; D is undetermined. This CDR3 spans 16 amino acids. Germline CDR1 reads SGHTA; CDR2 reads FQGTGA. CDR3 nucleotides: TGTGCCAGCAGCCTAACACCCGGCTCTGGGGCCAACGTCCTGACTTTC. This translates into CASSLTPGSGANVLTF.

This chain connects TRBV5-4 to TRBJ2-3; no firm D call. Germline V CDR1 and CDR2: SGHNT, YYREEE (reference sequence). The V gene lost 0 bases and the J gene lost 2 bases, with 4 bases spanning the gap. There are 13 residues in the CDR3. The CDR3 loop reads CASSLVDTDTQYF. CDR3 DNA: TGTGCCAGCAGCTTGGTAGACACAGATACGCAGTATTTT.

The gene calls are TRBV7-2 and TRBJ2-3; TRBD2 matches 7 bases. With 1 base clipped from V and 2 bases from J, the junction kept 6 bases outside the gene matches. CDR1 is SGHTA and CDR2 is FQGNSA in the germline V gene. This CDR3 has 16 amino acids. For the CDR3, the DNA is TGTGCCAGCAGCTTAGTTTGGGGGGGACCCACAGATACGCAGTATTTT. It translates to CASSLVWGGPTDTQYF.

DNA of the CDR3: TGTGCCAGCAGCCTGCGACGTAGCGGGACTGCCGGGGAGCTGTTTTTT. Residues: CASSLRRSGTAGELFF. V and J are TRBV11-3 and TRBJ2-2; 8 positions agree with TRBD2. This CDR3 is built from 16 residues. Losses at the gene ends were 5 bases for V and 6 bases for J; bases not matched to a gene: 11. CDR1 and CDR2 from the germline V gene are SGHNT and YENEEA.